The 8 T cell receptor beta chains listed next were all sequenced from one sample in a study of shared clonotypes between healthy human individuals. CD45RO negativity and positive selection for CCR7 defined naive CD8 cells, a population that excluded terminally differentiated effector memory CD45RA+ cells. TCRdb's copy holds only in-frame clones and misses some; the assay was immunoSEQ multiplex PCR. The sample consists of around 2,000,000 clones, about 95% of them appearing once. Sequencing input: naive CD8+ T cells sorted from blood. Receptors were obtained from a man younger than 35 in good health.

The CDR3 spells CASSDRGFNEKLFF. DNA for the CDR3: TGTGCCAGCAGCGACAGGGGGTTTAATGAAAAACTGTTTTTT. This chain joins TRBV27 and TRBJ1-4; 9 bases match TRBD1. Trimming took 6 bases from V and 4 from J; bases not matched to a gene: 3. CDR1 and CDR2 (germline): MNHEY, SMNVEV (reference sequence). The CDR3 loop spans 14 amino acids.

The chain joins TRBV4-1 to TRBJ2-1; 8 bases fit TRBD1. CDR1 is MGHRA and CDR2 is YSYEKL in the germline V gene. The CDR3 consists of 17 residues. J was trimmed by 5 bases and V by 0 bases; bases with no gene match: 9. CDR3: CASSQETGENENNEQFF. The DNA of the CDR3 is TGCGCCAGCAGCCAAGAGACAGGGGAAAACGAAAACAATGAGCAGTTCTTC.

J is TRBJ2-2 and V is TRBV7-9; perhaps TRBD1 as D (6 bases). There are 14 residues in the CDR3. Germline values: CDR1 SEHNR, CDR2 FQNEAQ (reference sequence). Trimming left V 2 bases short and J 6 bases short, with 10 bases between. In DNA, the CDR3 is TGTGCCAGCAGCTTAATTGGGGGCTCCGGGGAGCTGTTTTTT. As protein: CASSLIGGSGELFF.

V and J are TRBV7-8 and TRBJ2-7; possible D gene TRBD2, 5 bases. Trimming removed 1 base at V and 2 bases at J, with 15 bases between. Germline CDR1 reads SGHVS; CDR2 reads FQNEAQ. The length of the CDR3 is 16 residues. The CDR3 sequence: CASSLVGRVEAYEQYF. The CDR3 nucleotides read TGTGCCAGCAGCTTAGTCGGGCGGGTGGAGGCCTACGAGCAGTACTTC.

The chain employs TRBV9 and TRBJ1-3; the D is unclear. This CDR3 is 12 amino acids long. CDR1 is SGDLS and CDR2 is YYNGEE in the germline V gene. V shed 3 bases and J shed 3 bases, with 4 bases lying between them. CDR3 in amino acids: CASSDDGNTIYF. CDR3 nucleotides: TGTGCCAGCAGCGACGATGGAAACACCATATATTTT.

About this clone itself: A read error may produce the germline difference seen at one junction end. V is TRBV4-1 and J is TRBJ2-7, with D unresolved. Germline lookup yields CDR1 MGHRA and CDR2 YSYEKL. The CDR3 covers 11 residues. The DNA of the CDR3 is TGCGCCAGCAGCAAAGACTACGAGCAGTACTTC. This encodes CASSKDYEQYF.

The chain carries TRBV5-1 and TRBJ1-1; D may be TRBD1 (5 bases). There are 15 residues in the CDR3. Germline CDR1 SGHRS, CDR2 YFSETQ. Deletions cut 3 bases from V and 4 bases from J, with 16 bases between. In nucleotides, the CDR3 is TGCGCCAGCAGCTGGGCTTTAGGGGCGCCCACTGAAGCTTTCTTT. Its protein is CASSWALGAPTEAFF.

This chain connects TRBV28 to TRBJ2-3; 10 bases agree with TRBD2. The CDR3 runs to 18 residues. J lost 6 bases, V lost 2 bases, and 14 bases had no gene match. From germline, CDR1 is MDHEN and CDR2 SYDVKM. The CDR3 here is CASSLDPRERGGLDTQYF. CDR3 in DNA: TGTGCCAGCAGTTTAGACCCTAGGGAGCGGGGGGGACTGGATACGCAGTATTTT.